This entry lists 22 T cell receptor beta chains sequenced from one sample in a study of blood T cell repertoires in COVID-19. The table came from immunoSEQ multiplex PCR; TCRdb's copy has only in-frame clones and leaves some out. Among fewer than 90,000 clones, about nine tenths were seen once, and the ten largest hold roughly 18%. Material for sequencing was peripheral blood. All receptors come from an older man in a cohort sampled during active COVID-19.

This clone has more than one count but fewer than ten. V is TRBV19 and J is TRBJ1-5; possibly TRBD1 for D (5 bases). The V and J ends lost 3 bases and 3 bases respectively, with 12 bases between them. This CDR3 spans 15 amino acids. CDR1 and CDR2 (germline): LNHDA, SQIVND (reference sequence). CDR3 residues: CASSMSTDFNQPQHF. DNA for the CDR3: TGTGCCAGTAGTATGTCGACAGACTTCAATCAGCCCCAGCATTTT.

The chain couples TRBV10-1 to TRBJ2-1; 16 nucleotides agree with TRBD2. Germline CDR1 and CDR2: WNHNN and SYGVQD (reference sequence). The CDR3 has 20 residues. V lost 6 bases and J lost 8; bases outside the gene matches: 19. This chain's CDR3 is CASRPGTSGGAPSAGDEQFF. The CDR3 DNA reads TGCGCCAGCAGGCCCGGGACTAGCGGGGGGGCCCCGTCAGCGGGGGATGAGCAGTTCTTC.

The CDR3 is CASSPASGGATGANVLTF. As DNA, the CDR3 is TGTGCCAGCTCACCAGCTAGCGGGGGGGCCACTGGGGCCAACGTCCTGACTTTC. V gene TRBV18 combines with J gene TRBJ2-6, with 12 bases that match TRBD2. V gave up 2 bases and J gave up 2 bases; unmatched junction bases: 4. CDR1 KGHSH and CDR2 LQKENI come from the germline V gene. The CDR3 is 18 residues long. Based on the CDR3 plus reference TRBV18 and TRBJ2-6, the full variable domain is NAGVMQNPRHLVRRRGQEARLRCSPMKGHSHVYWYRQLPEEGLKFMVYLQKENIIDESGMPKERFSAEFPKEGPSILRIQQVVRGDSAAYFCASSPASGGATGANVLTFGAGSRLTVL.

V and J are TRBV5-8 and TRBJ1-3, with 8 bases matching TRBD1. Per germline, CDR1 SGHTS and CDR2 YDEGEE. This CDR3 region has 16 residues. Losses at the gene ends were 4 bases for V and 4 bases for J; bases not matched to a gene: 10. CDR3: CASSTTRGRLGNTIYF. The DNA of the CDR3 is TGTGCCAGCAGCACAACCAGGGGGCGACTGGGAAACACCATATATTTT.

This clone was observed a single time. This chain's CDR3 is CASALFLTDIQYF. The DNA of the CDR3 is TGTGCTAGTGCCCTATTTCTAACGGACATTCAGTACTTC. The V and J genes are TRBV12-5 and TRBJ2-4, with D unclear. Trimming left V 7 bases short and J 8 bases short, with 15 bases between. The CDR3 is 13 amino acids. CDR1 is LGHNT, CDR2 FRNRAP, per germline.

The chain employs TRBV19 and TRBJ2-1, with D possibly being TRBD2 (7 bases). The CDR3 sequence is 17 residues long. Germline V gene lookup returns CDR1 LNHDA and CDR2 SQIVND (reference sequence). Trimming shortened V by 5 bases and J by 0 bases, and 17 bases separated the two germline ends. CDR3 coding DNA: TGTGCCAGTAGTTTGGCGGGGGCCTTGAGCTCCTACAATGAGCAGTTCTTC. This translates into CASSLAGALSSYNEQFF.

The chain recombines TRBV21-1 with TRBJ1-1. TRBV21-1 is a documented pseudogene. This CDR3 region has 16 residues. CDR3: CASSKKAVGGIAEAFF. The DNA for the CDR3 is TGTGCCAGCAGCAAAAAGGCGGTGGGGGGGATAGCTGAAGCTTTCTTT.

This clone was seen only a few times. This chain uses TRBV4-1 with TRBJ2-7, with 7 bases matching TRBD2. This CDR3 region has 14 residues. Per germline, CDR1 MGHRA and CDR2 YSYEKL. Unmatched junction bases numbered 14, after V lost 6 bases and J lost 9 bases. The CDR3 nucleotides read TGCGCCAGCAGTTACTTCCGACTAGCCTCTGGGCAGTACTTC. Its protein is CASSYFRLASGQYF.

The V gene is TRBV5-6, the J gene TRBJ2-5, with 7 bases lining up with TRBD1. This CDR3 region has 15 residues. V lost 0 bases and J lost 5; bases outside the gene matches: 7. From germline, CDR1 is SGHDT and CDR2 YYEEEE. The DNA of the CDR3 is TGTGCCAGCAGCTTGGAAAGGGGGCTGGTTGAGACCCAGTACTTC. Translation gives CASSLERGLVETQYF.

This chain links TRBV24-1 with TRBJ1-5; a weak D match, TRBD1 (6 bases). Germline values: CDR1 KGHDR, CDR2 SFDVKD. CDR3 size: 20 residues. V was trimmed by 2 bases and J by 0 bases, leaving 22 bases between them. CDR3 nucleotides: TGTGCCACCAGTGATTCGGAGAATCAGGGGAAAACTTATAGCAATCAGCCCCAGCATTTT. Protein product: CATSDSENQGKTYSNQPQHF.

This chain connects TRBV20-1 to TRBJ2-1; 7 bases are a match to TRBD1. Germline CDR1 is DFQATT and CDR2 is SNEGSKA (reference sequence). This CDR3 contains 11 residues. The junction had 10 bases not matched to a gene; V was cut back by 5 bases and J by 15 bases. The CDR3 region has the DNA TGCAGTGCTCTAATCCGGGACAGAATGTTCTTC. The encoded protein is CSALIRDRMFF.

The rearrangement joins TRBV29-1 to TRBJ2-6; D remains ambiguous. The ends were cut back, 7 bases at V and 0 bases at J, with 10 bases in the middle. Looked up from germline, CDR1 is SQVTM and CDR2 is ANQGSEA. The CDR3 is 14 amino acids. This chain's CDR3 is CSAQASSGANVLTF. The CDR3 region has the DNA TGCAGCGCTCAGGCGAGCTCTGGGGCCAACGTCCTGACTTTC.

A few counts support this clone. J is TRBJ1-5 and V is TRBV7-4; TRBD1 aligns across 9 bases. Germline lookup yields CDR1 SGHVT and CDR2 SQSDAQ. Losses at the gene ends were 5 bases for V and 7 bases for J; bases not matched to a gene: 12. CDR3 length: 16 residues. The CDR3 loop reads CASSQGIGTGYQPQHF. The DNA for the CDR3 is TGTGCCAGCAGCCAGGGGATTGGGACAGGGTACCAGCCCCAGCATTTT.

This chain connects TRBV6-2 or TRBV6-3 to TRBJ2-5, with D hard to call. This CDR3 is 13 amino acids long. Germline V gives CDR1 MNHEY, CDR2 SVGEGT. Trimming cost V 0 bases and J 1 base, with 3 bases left between them. The CDR3 DNA follows: TGTGCCAGCAGTTACTCTAGCCAAGAGACCCAGTACTTC. Protein product: CASSYSSQETQYF.

V gene TRBV6-5 combines with J gene TRBJ1-1; 9 bases map to TRBD1. Germline CDR1 MNHEY, CDR2 SVGAGI. Germline trimming cut 6 bases from V and 0 bases from J; bases unmatched to any gene: 5. The CDR3 spans 15 residues. Here the CDR3 DNA reads TGTGCCAGCAGGGACCGGGACAGGGTGAACACTGAAGCTTTCTTT. This sequence encodes CASRDRDRVNTEAFF.

The chain carries TRBV5-1 and TRBJ2-7; 12 bases map to TRBD2. There are 16 residues in the CDR3. Germline CDR1 and CDR2: SGHRS and YFSETQ. The V and J ends lost 5 bases and 2 bases, in that order; junction bases with no gene match: 8. The CDR3 nucleotides are TGCGCCAGCAGGCAGGCCCCTAGCGGGGGGGCCTACGAGCAGTACGTC. Protein product: CASRQAPSGGAYEQYV.

The chain employs TRBV4-2 and TRBJ1-5, with a tentative D call TRBD1 (5 bases). Germline lookup yields CDR1 LGHNA and CDR2 YNFKEQ. The CDR3 runs 15 residues. Trimming took off 1 base at V and 6 bases at J, with 13 bases between the two ends. The CDR3 loop is CASSQGQGSIQPQHF. The CDR3 DNA follows: TGTGCCAGCAGCCAAGGGCAGGGTTCTATTCAGCCCCAGCATTTT.

The rearrangement links TRBV9 to TRBJ2-1; 9 bases fit TRBD1. Germline CDR1 is SGDLS and CDR2 is YYNGEE. The CDR3 totals 16 residues. J gave up 7 bases and V 4 bases, and 12 bases lay outside the gene matches. The CDR3 sequence is CASSPPGDREGNEQFF. CDR3 nucleotides: TGTGCCAGCAGCCCCCCGGGGGACAGGGAAGGGAATGAGCAGTTCTTC.

This chain joins TRBV5-1 and TRBJ1-6; D is uncertain. The CDR3 is 16 amino acids. V shed 0 bases and J shed 0 bases, with 7 bases lying between them. Germline V lookup: CDR1 SGHRS, CDR2 YFSETQ. The CDR3 spells CASSLAASSYNSPLHF. CDR3 sequence (DNA): TGCGCCAGCAGCTTGGCAGCGAGCTCCTATAATTCACCCCTCCACTTT.

This CDR3 reads CSVKPEENTEAFF. In DNA form, the CDR3 reads TGCAGCGTGAAACCGGAGGAGAACACTGAAGCTTTCTTT. This sequence joins TRBV29-1 and TRBJ1-1; D is unresolved. The germline V gene encodes CDR1 SQVTM and CDR2 ANQGSEA. The ends were cut back, 6 bases at V and 1 base at J, with 12 bases in the middle. The CDR3 is 13 amino acids.

This clone has more than one count but fewer than ten. The genes are TRBV14 and TRBJ1-3; D perhaps matches TRBD1 (5 bases). Germline assignment: CDR1 SGHDN and CDR2 FVKESK. The V gene lost 2 bases and the J gene lost 4 bases, with 15 bases spanning the gap. The CDR3 is made up of 16 amino acids. CDR3 region: CASSQLSGATGNTIYF. CDR3 coding DNA: TGTGCCAGCAGCCAACTTTCTGGGGCTACAGGAAACACCATATATTTT. The variable domain in full, completed from reference TRBV14 and TRBJ1-3, reads EAGVTQFPSHSVIEKGQTVTLRCDPISGHDNLYWYRRVMGKEIKFLLHFVKESKQDESGMPNNRFLAERTGGTYSTLKVQPAELEDSGVYFCASSQLSGATGNTIYFGEGSWLTVV.

The V gene is TRBV7-9, the J gene TRBJ2-3; 8 bases fit TRBD2. The germline gives CDR1 SEHNR, CDR2 FQNEAQ (reference sequence). The CDR3 extends over 16 amino acids. The V segment lost 1 base and the J segment 0 bases; nucleotides outside the gene matches: 3. The CDR3 loop reads CASSLEGLASTDTQYF. The CDR3 DNA reads TGTGCCAGCAGCTTAGAAGGACTAGCCAGCACAGATACGCAGTATTTT.